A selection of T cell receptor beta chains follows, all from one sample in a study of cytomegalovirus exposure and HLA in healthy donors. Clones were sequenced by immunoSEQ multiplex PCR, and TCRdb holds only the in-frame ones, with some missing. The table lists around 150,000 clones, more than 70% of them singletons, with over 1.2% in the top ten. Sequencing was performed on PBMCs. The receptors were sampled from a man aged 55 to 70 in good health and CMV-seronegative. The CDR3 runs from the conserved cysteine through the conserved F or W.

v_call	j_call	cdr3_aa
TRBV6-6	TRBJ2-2	CASSTPGTGNTGELFF
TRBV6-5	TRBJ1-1	CASARDRGNTEAFF
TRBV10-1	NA	CASSEGLGGAYEQYF
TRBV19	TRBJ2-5	CASSPLGSGGMYQETQYF
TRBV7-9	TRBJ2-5	CASSLGGTDQETQYF
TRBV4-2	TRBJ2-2	CASSQDRRQGVAGGNTGELFF
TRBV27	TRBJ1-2	CASSPYDREEHGYTF
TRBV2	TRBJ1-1	CASAVMNTEAFF
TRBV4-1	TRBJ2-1	CASSGIGGSSYNEQFF
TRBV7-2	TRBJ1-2	CASSLGAAGTF
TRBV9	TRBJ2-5	CASSVAGGQETQYF
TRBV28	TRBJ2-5	CASMRETQYF
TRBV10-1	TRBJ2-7	CASSLAGAVNEQYF
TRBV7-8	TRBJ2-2	CASSLRLAGGTNTGELFF
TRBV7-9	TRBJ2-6	CSSSPSGAGGANVLTF
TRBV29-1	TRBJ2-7	CSVSRSNYEQYF
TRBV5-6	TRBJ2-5	CASSHLAGGWQETQYF
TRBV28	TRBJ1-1	CASSTGGGKNTEAFF
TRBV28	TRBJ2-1	CASSPTGQYNEQFF
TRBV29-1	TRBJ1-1	CSVGQGSEAFF
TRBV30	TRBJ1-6	CAWSTDRDSPLHF
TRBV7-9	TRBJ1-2	CASARREAGYTF
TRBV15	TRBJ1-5	CATSRDLTGGQPQHF
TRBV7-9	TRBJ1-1	CSSSPGQGAIKAFF
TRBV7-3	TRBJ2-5	CASSLGLSGETQYF
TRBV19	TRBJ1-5	CASSPQGWDSNQPQHF
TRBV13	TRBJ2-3	CASSLVPAGGPADTQYF
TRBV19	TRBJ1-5	CASTPDRQIQPQHF
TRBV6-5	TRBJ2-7	CASSSPGQGVPYEQYF
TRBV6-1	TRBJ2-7	CASSEVQGSYEQYF
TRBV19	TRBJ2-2	CASGPWGQGATGELFF
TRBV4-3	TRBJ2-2	CASSPLVAGELFF
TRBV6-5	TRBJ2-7	CASSTRTGGYEQYF
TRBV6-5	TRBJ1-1	CASSWGRSLNTEAFF
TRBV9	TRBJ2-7	CASSVLFPKFRLAGDHEQYF
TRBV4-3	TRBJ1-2	CASSQDRGGQGYGYTF
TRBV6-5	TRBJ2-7	CASSYSRTSGFYEQYF
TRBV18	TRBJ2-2	CASSPNLGGTGELFF
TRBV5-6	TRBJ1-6	CASSGEVAGSSYNSPLHF
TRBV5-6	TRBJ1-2	CASSLQGVYGYTF
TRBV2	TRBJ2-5	CASKEQGLAIETQYF
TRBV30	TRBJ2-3	CAWSVPPARDTQYF
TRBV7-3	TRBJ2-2	CASSPNGGTGVNTGELFF
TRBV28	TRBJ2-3	CASSLGQHPDTQYF
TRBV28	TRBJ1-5	CASSAGTEFNQPQHF
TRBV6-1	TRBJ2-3	CASKTSGGTDTQYF
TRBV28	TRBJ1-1	CASTRSGRSDTEAFF
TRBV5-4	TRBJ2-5	CASSFKETQYF
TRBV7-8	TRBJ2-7	CASSLYGAPYEQYF
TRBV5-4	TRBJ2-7	CASSSDRTYEQYF
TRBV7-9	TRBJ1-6	CSSSPIRDTYNSPLHF
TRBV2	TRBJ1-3	CASTYIRGNTIYF
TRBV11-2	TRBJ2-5	CASSGLAGETETQYF